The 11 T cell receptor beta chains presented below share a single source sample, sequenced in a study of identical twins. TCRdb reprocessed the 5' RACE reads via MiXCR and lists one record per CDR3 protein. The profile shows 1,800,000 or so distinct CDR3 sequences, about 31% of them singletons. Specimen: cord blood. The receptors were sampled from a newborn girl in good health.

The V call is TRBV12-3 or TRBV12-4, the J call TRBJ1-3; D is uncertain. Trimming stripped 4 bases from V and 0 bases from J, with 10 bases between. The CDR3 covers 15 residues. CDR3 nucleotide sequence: TGTGCCAGCAGTTCCGTCCGTAGCTCTGGAAACACCATATATTTT. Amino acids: CASSSVRSSGNTIYF.

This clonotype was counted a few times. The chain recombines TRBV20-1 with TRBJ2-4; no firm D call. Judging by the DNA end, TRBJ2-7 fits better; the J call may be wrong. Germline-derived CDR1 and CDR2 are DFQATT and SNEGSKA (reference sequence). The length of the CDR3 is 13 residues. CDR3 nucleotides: TGCAGTGCTAGAGGGTCCCCTTGGGACGAGCAGTACTTC. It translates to CSARGSPWDEQYF.

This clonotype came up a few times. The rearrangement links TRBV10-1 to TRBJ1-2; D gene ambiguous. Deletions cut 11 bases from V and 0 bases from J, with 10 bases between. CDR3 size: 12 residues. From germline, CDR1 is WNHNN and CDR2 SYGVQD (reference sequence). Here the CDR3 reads CAPRGPNYGYTF. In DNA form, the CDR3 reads TGCGCCCCCCGGGGTCCTAACTATGGCTACACCTTC.

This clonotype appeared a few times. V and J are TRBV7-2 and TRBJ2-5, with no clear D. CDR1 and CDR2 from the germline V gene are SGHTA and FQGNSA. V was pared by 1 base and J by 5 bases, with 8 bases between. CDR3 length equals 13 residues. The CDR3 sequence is CASSLGITETQYF. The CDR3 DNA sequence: TGTGCCAGCAGCTTAGGAATAACGGAGACCCAGTACTTC. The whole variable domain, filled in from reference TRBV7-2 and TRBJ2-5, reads GAGVSQSPSNKVTEKGKDVELRCDPISGHTALYWYRQSLGQGLEFLIYFQGNSAPDKSGLPSDRFSAERTGGSVSTLTIQRTQQEDSAVYLCASSLGITETQYFGPGTRLLVL.

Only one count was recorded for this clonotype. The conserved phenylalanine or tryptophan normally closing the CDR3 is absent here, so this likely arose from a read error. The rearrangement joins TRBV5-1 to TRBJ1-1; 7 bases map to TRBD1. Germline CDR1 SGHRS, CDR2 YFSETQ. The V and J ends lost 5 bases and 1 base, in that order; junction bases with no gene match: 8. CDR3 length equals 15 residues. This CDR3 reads CASSIQPGGNTEAFL. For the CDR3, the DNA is TGCGCCAGCAGTATCCAGCCAGGGGGGAACACTGAAGCTTTCCTT.

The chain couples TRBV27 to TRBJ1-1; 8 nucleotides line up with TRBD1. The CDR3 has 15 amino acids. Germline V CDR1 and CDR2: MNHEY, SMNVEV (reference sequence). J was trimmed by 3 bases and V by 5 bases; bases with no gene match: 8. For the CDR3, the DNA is TGTGCCAGCAGTCCACAGGACAGGGCGGACACTGAAGCTTTCTTT. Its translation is CASSPQDRADTEAFF.

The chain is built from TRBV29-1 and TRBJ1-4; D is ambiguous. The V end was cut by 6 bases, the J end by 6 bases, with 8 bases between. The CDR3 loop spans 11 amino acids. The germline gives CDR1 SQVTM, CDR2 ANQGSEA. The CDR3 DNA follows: TGCAGCGTCTTACGGGATGAAAAACTGTTTTTT. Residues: CSVLRDEKLFF. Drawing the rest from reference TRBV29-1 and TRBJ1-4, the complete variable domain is SAVISQKPSRDICQRGTSLTIQCQVDSQVTMMFWYRQQPGQSLTLIATANQGSEATYESGFVIDKFPISRPNLTFSTLTVSNMSPEDSSIYLCSVLRDEKLFFGSGTQLSVL.

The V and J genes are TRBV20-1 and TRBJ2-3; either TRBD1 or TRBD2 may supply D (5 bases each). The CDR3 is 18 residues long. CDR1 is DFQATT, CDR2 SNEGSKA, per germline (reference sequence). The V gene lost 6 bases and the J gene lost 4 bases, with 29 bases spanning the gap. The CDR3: CSAPETEGGRIFPDTQYF. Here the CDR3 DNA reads TGCAGTGCCCCCGAGACAGAGGGCGGTAGGATTTTCCCAGATACGCAGTATTTT.

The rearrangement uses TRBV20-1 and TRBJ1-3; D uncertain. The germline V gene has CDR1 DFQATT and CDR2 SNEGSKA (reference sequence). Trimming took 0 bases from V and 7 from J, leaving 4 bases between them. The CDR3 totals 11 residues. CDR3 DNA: TGCAGTGCTAGAGATTCGAACACCATATATTTT. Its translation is CSARDSNTIYF.

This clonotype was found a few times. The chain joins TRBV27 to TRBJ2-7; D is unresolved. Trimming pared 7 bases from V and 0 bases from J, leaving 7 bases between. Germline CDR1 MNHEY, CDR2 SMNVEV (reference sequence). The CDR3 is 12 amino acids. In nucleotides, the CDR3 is TGTGCCAGCATGGGCATCTCCTACGAGCAGTACTTC. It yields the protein CASMGISYEQYF.

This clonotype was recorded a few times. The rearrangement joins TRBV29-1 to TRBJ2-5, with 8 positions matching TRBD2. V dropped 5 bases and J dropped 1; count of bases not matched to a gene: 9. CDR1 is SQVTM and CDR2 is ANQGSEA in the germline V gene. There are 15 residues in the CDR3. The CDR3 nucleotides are TGCAGCGTTTCATTCGTAGCGGGACCCCAAGAGACCCAGTACTTC. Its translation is CSVSFVAGPQETQYF.